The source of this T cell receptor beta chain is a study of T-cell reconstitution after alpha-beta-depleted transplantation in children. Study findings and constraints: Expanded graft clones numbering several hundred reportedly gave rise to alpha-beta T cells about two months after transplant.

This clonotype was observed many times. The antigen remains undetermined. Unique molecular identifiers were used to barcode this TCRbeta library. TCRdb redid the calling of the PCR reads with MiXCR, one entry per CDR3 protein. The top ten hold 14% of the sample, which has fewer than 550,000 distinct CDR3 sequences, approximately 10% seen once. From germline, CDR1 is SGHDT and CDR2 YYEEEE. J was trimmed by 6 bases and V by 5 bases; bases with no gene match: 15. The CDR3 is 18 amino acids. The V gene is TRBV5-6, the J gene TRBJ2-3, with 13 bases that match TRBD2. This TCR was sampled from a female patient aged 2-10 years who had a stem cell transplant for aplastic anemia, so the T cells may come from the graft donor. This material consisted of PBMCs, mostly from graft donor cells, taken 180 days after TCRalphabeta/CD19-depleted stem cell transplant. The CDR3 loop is CASSHGMGTSGMRDTQYF. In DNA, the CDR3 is TGTGCCAGCAGTCATGGGATGGGGACTAGCGGGATGAGGGATACGCAGTATTTT.